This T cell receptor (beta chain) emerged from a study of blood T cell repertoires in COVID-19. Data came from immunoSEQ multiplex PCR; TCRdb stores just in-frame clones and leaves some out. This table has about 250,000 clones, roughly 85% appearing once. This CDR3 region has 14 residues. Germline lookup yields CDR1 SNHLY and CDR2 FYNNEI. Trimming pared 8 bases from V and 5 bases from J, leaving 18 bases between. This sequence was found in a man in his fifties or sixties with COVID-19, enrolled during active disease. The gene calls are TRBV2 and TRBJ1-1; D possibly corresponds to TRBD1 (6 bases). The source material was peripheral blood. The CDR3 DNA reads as TGTGCCAGCCCCAGGGTAGGGGGTCAAACTGAAGCTTTCTTT. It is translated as CASPRVGGQTEAFF. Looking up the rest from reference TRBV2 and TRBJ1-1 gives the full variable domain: EPEVTQTPSHQVTQMGQEVILRCVPISNHLYFYWYRQILGQKVEFLVSFYNNEISEKSEIFDDQFSVERPDGSNFTLKIRSTKLEDSAMYFCASPRVGGQTEAFFGQGTRLTVV.